The present entry profiles one T cell receptor beta chain with its context. In the authors' workflow: Reference gene primer amplification yielded estimated nucleated cell counts. Only in-frame clones appear in the TCRdb table, and some are missing; sequencing was by immunoSEQ multiplex PCR. That table gives V, J and clone size, and the DNA gave D and trimming. The table records roughly 300,000 clones, about 89% of them present only once. This entry is derived from a study of blood T cell repertoires in COVID-19. Overall study: From the United States, Italy and Spain came samples of acute and convalescent COVID-19. The cDNA or gDNA used as material had been derived from T cells, B-cell-depleted T cells, or PBMCs.

V trimming: 4 bases; J trimming: 4 bases; junction bases outside the gene matches: 4. Germline values: CDR1 MNHEY, CDR2 SVGAGI. This CDR3 is built from 14 residues. This chain joins TRBV6-5 and TRBJ1-2, with TRBD1 matching 9 bases. The clonotype originates from a woman between 45 and 65 years old who had recovered from COVID-19. Sample: peripheral blood. The CDR3, as DNA: TGTGCCAGCAGTTGGACAGGGGATGGCTATGGCTACACCTTC. Its translation is CASSWTGDGYGYTF.